This T cell receptor (beta chain) came from a study of cytomegalovirus exposure and HLA in healthy donors. J gave up 4 bases and V 3 bases, and 11 bases lay outside the gene matches. This CDR3 is built from 16 residues. Germline values: CDR1 MNHEY, CDR2 SMNVEV (reference sequence). The PCR contained 60 Vbeta and 13 Jbeta primers. Measured with immunoSEQ multiplex PCR; TCRdb has only the in-frame clones, and not every one. The repertoire holds about 140,000 clones, 80% to 85% seen once, with 3% to 3.5% in the top ten. Notes on this clone: Its antigen remains unknown.

Notes on the study in general: Most TCR sequences proved rare, with some public TCRs found in many donors.

This chain uses TRBV27 with TRBJ2-7, with 8 bases lining up with TRBD2. The receptor was derived from a male donor in good health and CMV-seronegative. The sequencing input was PBMCs. CDR3 nucleotides: TGTGCCAGCAGTTTCGGGGGGTCGGGCGGGAGGTACGAGCAGTACTTC. It codes for CASSFGGSGGRYEQYF.